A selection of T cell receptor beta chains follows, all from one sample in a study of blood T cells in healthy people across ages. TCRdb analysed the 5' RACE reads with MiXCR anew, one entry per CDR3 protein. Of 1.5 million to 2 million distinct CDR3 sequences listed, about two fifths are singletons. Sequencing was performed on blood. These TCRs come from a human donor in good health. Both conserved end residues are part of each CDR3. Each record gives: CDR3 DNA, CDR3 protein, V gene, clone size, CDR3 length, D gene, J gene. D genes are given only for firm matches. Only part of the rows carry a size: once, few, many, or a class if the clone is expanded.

CDR3nt: TGTGCCAGCAGCCATGGACTAGCGGGGGCTGAGGCAGATACGCAGTATTTT
CDR3aa: CASSHGLAGAEADTQYF
v_gene: TRBV7-9
abundance: NA
len: 17
d_gene: TRBD2
j_gene: TRBJ2-3

CDR3nt: TGTGCCAGCAGCAAAGCCCGCAGCGGGGGCTACGAGCAGCACTTC
CDR3aa: CASSKARSGGYEQHF
v_gene: TRBV7-2
abundance: NA
len: 15
d_gene: TRBD2
j_gene: TRBJ2-7

CDR3nt: TGTGCCAGCAGCGCGACTAGCGGAACCCAAGAGACCCAGTACTTC
CDR3aa: CASSATSGTQETQYF
v_gene: TRBV6-5
abundance: few
len: 15
d_gene: TRBD2
j_gene: TRBJ2-5

CDR3nt: TGCAGTGCTCTTGATTGGAATGAGCAGTTCTTC
CDR3aa: CSALDWNEQFF
v_gene: TRBV20-1
abundance: few
len: 11
d_gene: NA
j_gene: TRBJ2-1

CDR3nt: TGTGCCAGCTCGATTAACACTGAAGCTTTCTTT
CDR3aa: CASSINTEAFF
v_gene: TRBV2
abundance: NA
len: 11
d_gene: NA
j_gene: TRBJ1-1

CDR3nt: TGTGCCAGCAGTCCCCAGTTGGGGGGTAATGAAAAACTGTTTTTT
CDR3aa: CASSPQLGGNEKLFF
v_gene: TRBV6-5
abundance: NA
len: 15
d_gene: NA
j_gene: TRBJ1-4

CDR3nt: TGTGCCAGCAGAGGGACAGCTAAGAGCTCCTATAATTCACCCCTCCACTTT
CDR3aa: CASRGTAKSSYNSPLHF
v_gene: TRBV7-9
abundance: few
len: 17
d_gene: TRBD1
j_gene: TRBJ1-6

CDR3nt: TGTGCCAGCAGTCCCCGTGAGGGACGGAAGAATCAGCCCCAGCATTTT
CDR3aa: CASSPREGRKNQPQHF
v_gene: TRBV12-3/TRBV12-4
abundance: NA
len: 16
d_gene: NA
j_gene: TRBJ1-5

CDR3nt: TGTGCCAGCTCACCGGCCCTCGCGGGGGGTTTCAATGAGCAGTACTTC
CDR3aa: CASSPALAGGFNEQYF
v_gene: TRBV18
abundance: NA
len: 16
d_gene: TRBD2
j_gene: TRBJ2-4

CDR3nt: TGCAGCGTACTAATTCCCTCGATGCGCACAGATACGCAGTATTTT
CDR3aa: CSVLIPSMRTDTQYF
v_gene: TRBV29-1
abundance: few
len: 15
d_gene: NA
j_gene: TRBJ2-3

CDR3nt: TGTGCCAGCAGTTACACCGCGGGAGGGCTCCAGCATTTT
CDR3aa: CASSYTAGGLQHF
v_gene: TRBV6-2/TRBV6-3
abundance: NA
len: 13
d_gene: NA
j_gene: TRBJ1-5

CDR3nt: TGCGCCAGCAGCGTAGGTCTCGGGACTAGCGGATCCTACGAGCAGTACTTC
CDR3aa: CASSVGLGTSGSYEQYF
v_gene: TRBV9
abundance: NA
len: 17
d_gene: TRBD2
j_gene: TRBJ2-7

CDR3nt: TGTGCCAGCAGCCCCGGGGGTTACACTAGCACAGATACGCAGTATTTT
CDR3aa: CASSPGGYTSTDTQYF
v_gene: TRBV7-8
abundance: NA
len: 16
d_gene: NA
j_gene: TRBJ2-3

CDR3nt: TGTGCCAGCAGTTCCTACGTCGACAGCACAGATACGCAGTATTTT
CDR3aa: CASSSYVDSTDTQYF
v_gene: TRBV12-3/TRBV12-4
abundance: few
len: 15
d_gene: NA
j_gene: TRBJ2-3

CDR3nt: TGTGCCAGCAGCCCACATGGGGGGGGAGATACGCAGTATTTT
CDR3aa: CASSPHGGGDTQYF
v_gene: TRBV7-3
abundance: few
len: 14
d_gene: TRBD2
j_gene: TRBJ2-3

CDR3nt: TGCGCCAGCAGCTTCGAGACTAGCGGGGGAGTCCCCTCCGGAGAGACCCAGTACTTC
CDR3aa: CASSFETSGGVPSGETQYF
v_gene: TRBV5-1
abundance: NA
len: 19
d_gene: TRBD2
j_gene: TRBJ2-5

CDR3nt: TGTGCCAGCAGCTTAGACACGTCCTTACTCGAGCAGTACTTC
CDR3aa: CASSLDTSLLEQYF
v_gene: TRBV7-9
abundance: few
len: 14
d_gene: NA
j_gene: TRBJ2-7

CDR3nt: TGTGCCAGCAGTTCCAGGACTGAAACTAATGAAAAACTGTTTTTT
CDR3aa: CASSSRTETNEKLFF
v_gene: TRBV6-2/TRBV6-3
abundance: NA
len: 15
d_gene: NA
j_gene: TRBJ1-4

CDR3nt: TGTGCCAGCAGCTTACTGGGGAAAGGGTTTACCAACGTCCTGACTTTC
CDR3aa: CASSLLGKGFTNVLTF
v_gene: TRBV7-9
abundance: NA
len: 16
d_gene: NA
j_gene: TRBJ2-6

CDR3nt: TGTGCCAGCAGCGTATTCAGGGGGGCGGAGGAGGATGAGCAGTTCTTC
CDR3aa: CASSVFRGAEEDEQFF
v_gene: TRBV9
abundance: NA
len: 16
d_gene: NA
j_gene: TRBJ2-1

CDR3nt: TGTGCCAGCAGCTTAGTTGGTGGGGGAAAAACACCAGCTTTCTTT
CDR3aa: CASSLVGGGKTPAFF
v_gene: TRBV7-2
abundance: NA
len: 15
d_gene: NA
j_gene: TRBJ1-1

CDR3nt: TGTGCTAGCAGCTTATCCAGGGCTGACGAGCAGTACTTC
CDR3aa: CASSLSRADEQYF
v_gene: TRBV7-7
abundance: few
len: 13
d_gene: NA
j_gene: TRBJ2-7

CDR3nt: TGTGCCAGCAGCTTAGGGCCCACAGGGCGGACTGAAGCTTTCTTT
CDR3aa: CASSLGPTGRTEAFF
v_gene: TRBV7-6
abundance: NA
len: 15
d_gene: NA
j_gene: TRBJ1-1

CDR3nt: TGTGCCAGCAGCTTAACCTGGACAGGGGGCTTGGCCGAGCAGTACTTC
CDR3aa: CASSLTWTGGLAEQYF
v_gene: TRBV11-1
abundance: NA
len: 16
d_gene: TRBD1
j_gene: TRBJ2-7

CDR3nt: TGTGCCATCAGAACAGGGACTGGGGCCAACGTCCTGACTTTC
CDR3aa: CAIRTGTGANVLTF
v_gene: TRBV10-3
abundance: NA
len: 14
d_gene: NA
j_gene: TRBJ2-6

CDR3nt: TGTGCCAGCAGCCAAGGAAAACTCGGGGCAGAAGCTAGCACAGATACGCAGTATTTT
CDR3aa: CASSQGKLGAEASTDTQYF
v_gene: TRBV14
abundance: once
len: 19
d_gene: NA
j_gene: TRBJ2-3